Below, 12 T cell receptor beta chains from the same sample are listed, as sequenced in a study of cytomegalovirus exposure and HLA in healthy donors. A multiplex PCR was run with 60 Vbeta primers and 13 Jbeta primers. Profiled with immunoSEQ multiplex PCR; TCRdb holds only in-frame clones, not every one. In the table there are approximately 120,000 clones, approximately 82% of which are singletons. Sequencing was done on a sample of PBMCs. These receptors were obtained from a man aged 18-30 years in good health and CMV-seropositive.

The CDR3 reads CASSQSGGGDEQFF. DNA for the CDR3: TGCGCCAGCAGTCAATCGGGGGGTGGGGATGAGCAGTTCTTC. The chain employs TRBV23-1 and TRBJ2-1; perhaps TRBD2 as D (6 bases). TRBV23-1 is an ORF, and what it does is uncertain. Between the trimmed V and J ends, which lost 0 bases and 8 bases, there was a span of 11 bases. The CDR3 sequence is 14 residues long.

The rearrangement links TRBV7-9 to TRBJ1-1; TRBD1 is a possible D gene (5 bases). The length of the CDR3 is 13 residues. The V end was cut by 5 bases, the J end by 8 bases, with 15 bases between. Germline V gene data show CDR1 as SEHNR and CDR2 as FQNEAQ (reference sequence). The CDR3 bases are TGTGCCAGCAGCCCCCAGGGTAAGTCGGAAGCTTTCTTT. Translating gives CASSPQGKSEAFF.

The CDR3: CATNPRGTGDTEAFF. CDR3 nucleotide sequence: TGTGCCACCAACCCCCGTGGGACAGGTGACACTGAAGCTTTCTTT. The chain joins TRBV6-6 to TRBJ1-1, with TRBD1 matching 8 bases. There are 15 residues in the CDR3. Germline assignment: CDR1 MNHNY and CDR2 SVGAGI (reference sequence). Trimming removed 10 bases from V and 3 bases from J; junction bases left unmatched: 13.

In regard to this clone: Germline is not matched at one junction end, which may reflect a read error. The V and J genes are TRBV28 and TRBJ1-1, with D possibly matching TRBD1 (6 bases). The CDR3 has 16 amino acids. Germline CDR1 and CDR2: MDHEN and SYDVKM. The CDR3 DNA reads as TGTGCCAGCAGTTTAGGATTATTCACAGGGAACGCTGAAGCTTTCTTT. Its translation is CASSLGLFTGNAEAFF. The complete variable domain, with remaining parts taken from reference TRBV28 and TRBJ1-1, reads DVKVTQSSRYLVKRTGEKVFLECVQDMDHENMFWYRQDPGLGLRLIYFSYDVKMKEKGDIPEGYSVSREKKERFSLILESASTNQTSMYLCASSLGLFTGNAEAFFGQGTRLTVV.

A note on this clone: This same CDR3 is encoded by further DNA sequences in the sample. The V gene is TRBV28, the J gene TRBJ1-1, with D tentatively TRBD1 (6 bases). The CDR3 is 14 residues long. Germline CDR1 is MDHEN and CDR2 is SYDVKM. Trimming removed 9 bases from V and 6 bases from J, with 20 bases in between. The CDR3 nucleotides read TGTGCCAGATTACTGACAGGTCCCGGCTCTGAAGCTTTCTTT. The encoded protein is CARLLTGPGSEAFF. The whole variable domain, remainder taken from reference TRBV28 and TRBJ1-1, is DVKVTQSSRYLVKRTGEKVFLECVQDMDHENMFWYRQDPGLGLRLIYFSYDVKMKEKGDIPEGYSVSREKKERFSLILESASTNQTSMYLCARLLTGPGSEAFFGQGTRLTVV.

CDR3 DNA sequence: TGTGCCAGCAGCTCCGGACTAGCGGGGGAAGACACAGATACGCAGTATTTT. It codes for CASSSGLAGEDTDTQYF. This chain connects TRBV7-8 to TRBJ2-3, with 13 bases that match TRBD2. Germline V gene data show CDR1 as SGHVS and CDR2 as FQNEAQ. J gave up 2 bases and V 4 bases, and 6 bases lay outside the gene matches. The CDR3 contains 17 residues.

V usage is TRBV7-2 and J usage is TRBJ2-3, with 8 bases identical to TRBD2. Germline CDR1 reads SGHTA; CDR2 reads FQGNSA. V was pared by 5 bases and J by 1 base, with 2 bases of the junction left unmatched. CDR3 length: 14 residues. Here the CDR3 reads CASSPTSGTDTQYF. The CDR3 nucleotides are TGTGCCAGCAGCCCGACTAGCGGCACAGATACGCAGTATTTT.

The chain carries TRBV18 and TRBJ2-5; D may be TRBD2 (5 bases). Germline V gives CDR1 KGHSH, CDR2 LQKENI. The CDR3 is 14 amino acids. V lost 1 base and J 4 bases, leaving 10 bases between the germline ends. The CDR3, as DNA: TGTGCCAGCTCACCACGGGAGAAGGGAGAGACCCAGTACTTC. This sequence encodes CASSPREKGETQYF. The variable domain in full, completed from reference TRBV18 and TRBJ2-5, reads NAGVMQNPRHLVRRRGQEARLRCSPMKGHSHVYWYRQLPEEGLKFMVYLQKENIIDESGMPKERFSAEFPKEGPSILRIQQVVRGDSAAYFCASSPREKGETQYFGPGTRLLVL.

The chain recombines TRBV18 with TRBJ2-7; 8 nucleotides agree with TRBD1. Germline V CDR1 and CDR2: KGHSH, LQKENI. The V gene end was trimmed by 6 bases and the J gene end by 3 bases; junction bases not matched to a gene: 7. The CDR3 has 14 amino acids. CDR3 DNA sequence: TGTGCCAGCTCGATGGGACAGGAACTCTACGAGCAGTACTTC. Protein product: CASSMGQELYEQYF.

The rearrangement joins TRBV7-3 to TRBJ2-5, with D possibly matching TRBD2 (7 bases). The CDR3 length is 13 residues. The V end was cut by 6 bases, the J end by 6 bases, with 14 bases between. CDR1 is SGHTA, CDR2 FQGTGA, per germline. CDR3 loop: CASSQGRGQTQYF. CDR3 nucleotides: TGTGCCAGCAGTCAGGGGCGGGGGCAGACCCAGTACTTC. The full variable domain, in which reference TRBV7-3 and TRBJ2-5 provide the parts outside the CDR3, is GAGVSQTPSNKVTEKGKYVELRCDPISGHTALYWYRQSLGQGPEFLIYFQGTGAADDSGLPNDRFFAVRPEGSVSTLKIQRTERGDSAVYLCASSQGRGQTQYFGPGTRLLVL.

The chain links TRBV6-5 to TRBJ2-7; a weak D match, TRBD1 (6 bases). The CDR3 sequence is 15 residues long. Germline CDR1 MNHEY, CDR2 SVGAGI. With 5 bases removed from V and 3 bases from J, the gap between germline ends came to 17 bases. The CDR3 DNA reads TGTGCCAGCAGTGTCGGGACACCAAAGATCTACGAGCAGTACTTC. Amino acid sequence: CASSVGTPKIYEQYF.

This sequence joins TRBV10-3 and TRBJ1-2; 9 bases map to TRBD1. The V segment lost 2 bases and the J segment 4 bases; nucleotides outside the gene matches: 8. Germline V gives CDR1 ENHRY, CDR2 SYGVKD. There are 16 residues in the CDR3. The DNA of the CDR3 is TGTGCCATCAGTGAGCCGCGACAGGGGGAGACCTATGGCTACACCTTC. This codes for CAISEPRQGETYGYTF.